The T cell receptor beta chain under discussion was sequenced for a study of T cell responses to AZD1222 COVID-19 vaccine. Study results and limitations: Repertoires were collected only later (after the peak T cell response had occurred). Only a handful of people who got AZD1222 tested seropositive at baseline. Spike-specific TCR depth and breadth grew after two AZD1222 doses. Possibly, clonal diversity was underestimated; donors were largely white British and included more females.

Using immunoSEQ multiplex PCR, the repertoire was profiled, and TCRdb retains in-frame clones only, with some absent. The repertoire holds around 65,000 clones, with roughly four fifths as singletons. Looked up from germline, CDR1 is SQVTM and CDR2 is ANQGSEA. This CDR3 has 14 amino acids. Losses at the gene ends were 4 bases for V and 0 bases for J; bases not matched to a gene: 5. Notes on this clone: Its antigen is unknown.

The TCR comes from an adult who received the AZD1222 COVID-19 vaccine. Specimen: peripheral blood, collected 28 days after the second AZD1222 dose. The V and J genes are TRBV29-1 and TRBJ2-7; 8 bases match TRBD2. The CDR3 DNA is TGCAGCGTTGTTGGCGGGACTAGCTCCTACGAGCAGTACTTC. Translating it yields CSVVGGTSSYEQYF.